This TCR beta chain was retrieved from a study of shared clonotypes between healthy human individuals. Study-wide findings and caveats: Non-shared clonotypes had lower generation probabilities than clonotypes shared by all four sorted-subset donors. Although depth was large, rarefaction showed that sequencing of the sorted subsets was incomplete.

Unmatched junction bases numbered 7, after V lost 7 bases and J lost 2 bases. Germline values: CDR1 MNHEY, CDR2 SVGAGI. This CDR3 comprises 15 residues. This clone was seen a single time. The antigen remains undetermined. TCRdb keeps only in-frame clones here, not all; method: immunoSEQ multiplex PCR. The sample records about 1 million clones, around four fifths being singletons. The chain is built from TRBV6-5 and TRBJ2-3; 9 nucleotides match TRBD2. The clonotype was recovered from a man between 18 and 35 years old in good health. The sequenced material came from memory CD4+ T cells sorted from blood. The subset denotes: CD45RA-negative fraction. The CDR3, as DNA: TGTGCCAGCAAGATGGGCGGGGGGGCCACAGATACGCAGTATTTT. Translating it yields CASKMGGGATDTQYF.